These 32 T cell receptor beta chains share one sample of origin, sequenced in a study of blood T cell repertoires in COVID-19. Repertoires were generated with immunoSEQ multiplex PCR, while TCRdb's copy carries only in-frame clones and drops some. The sample shows 240,000 or so clones, about 82% of them seen only once. Input material: PBMCs or T cells enriched from blood (not recorded which). These receptors came from a woman between 50 and 59 years old who had recovered from COVID-19.

The chain employs TRBV4-3 and TRBJ2-3, with 12 bases aligning to TRBD1. This CDR3 has 16 residues. After removal of 0 bases from V and 8 bases from J, the junction contained 6 bases not matched to a gene. Per the germline V gene, CDR1 is LGHNA and CDR2 is YSLEER. CDR3: CASSQDLGQGAGTQYF. CDR3 coding DNA: TGCGCCAGCAGCCAAGATTTGGGACAGGGGGCGGGTACGCAGTATTTT.

This chain connects TRBV9 to TRBJ1-1; TRBD1 aligns across 7 bases. Germline loops: CDR1 SGDLS, CDR2 YYNGEE. CDR3 length: 12 residues. V lost 5 bases and J lost 8; bases outside the gene matches: 6. In DNA, the CDR3 is TGTGCCAGCAGTGGCCGGGACAGAGAAGCTTTCTTT. Amino acids: CASSGRDREAFF.

This rearrangement joins TRBV5-1 to TRBJ2-2; 7 nucleotides agree with TRBD2. This CDR3 contains 15 residues. Germline V gene sequence: CDR1 SGHRS, CDR2 YFSETQ. J lost 5 bases, V lost 0 bases, and 4 bases had no gene match. The CDR3: CASSLVSSGTGELFF. The CDR3 DNA follows: TGCGCCAGCAGCTTGGTGTCTAGCGGAACCGGGGAGCTGTTTTTT.

The chain has TRBV30 and TRBJ2-1; tentative D call: TRBD1 (6 bases). CDR3 length: 15 residues. V was clipped by 4 bases and J by 4 bases, with 17 bases between them. From germline, CDR1 is GTSNPN and CDR2 SVGIG (reference sequence). In DNA, the CDR3 is TGTGCCTGGAACGGGCTTGGGGGACAATACAATGAGCAGTTCTTC. This translates into CAWNGLGGQYNEQFF. Full variable domain (missing parts from reference TRBV30 and TRBJ2-1): SQTIHQWPATLVQPVGSPLSLECTVEGTSNPNLYWYRQAAGRGLQLLFYSVGIGQISSEVPQNLSASRPQDRQFILSSKKLLLSDSGFYLCAWNGLGGQYNEQFFGPGTRLTVL.

A single count supports this clone. The chain links TRBV27 to TRBJ1-2, with D possibly matching TRBD1 (5 bases). The germline V gene encodes CDR1 MNHEY and CDR2 SMNVEV (reference sequence). Trimming took 5 bases from V and 3 from J, leaving 22 bases between them. The CDR3 runs to 17 residues. The CDR3 is CASSHAGGGGRDYGYTF. Written as DNA, the CDR3 is TGTGCCAGCAGTCACGCAGGAGGCGGGGGTCGGGACTATGGCTACACCTTC.

This clone was seen just once. The rearrangement uses TRBV6-2 or TRBV6-3 and TRBJ2-5; 12 bases match TRBD2. The germline CDR1 and CDR2 sequences are MNHEY and SVGEGT. Trimming at V came to 0 bases and at J to 5 bases, leaving 10 bases not matched to a gene. The CDR3 length is 18 residues. The CDR3 is CASSYSTTSGGRSETQYF. The CDR3 DNA reads as TGTGCCAGCAGTTACTCGACTACTAGCGGGGGGCGATCGGAGACCCAGTACTTC.

The chain employs TRBV7-9 and TRBJ1-4; 10 bases map to TRBD1. In germline, CDR1 is SEHNR, CDR2 FQNEAQ (reference sequence). V lost 4 bases to trimming and J lost 3 bases; unmatched junction nucleotides: 2. CDR3 length equals 15 residues. CDR3 DNA sequence: TGTGCCAGCAGCTCGGACAGGGGGGCTAATGAAAAACTGTTTTTT. Its protein product is CASSSDRGANEKLFF.

J is TRBJ1-2 and V is TRBV10-3; 7 bases align to TRBD1. From germline, CDR1 is ENHRY and CDR2 SYGVKD. After removal of 0 bases from V and 3 bases from J, the junction contained 25 bases not matched to a gene. The CDR3 loop spans 22 amino acids. The CDR3: CAISESKIRTGRRHSLYYGYTF. CDR3 in DNA: TGTGCCATCAGTGAGTCGAAAATTAGGACAGGCCGACGCCATTCATTGTACTATGGCTACACCTTC.

As regards this clone: This sample also contains other DNA sequences that code for the same CDR3. V usage is TRBV18 and J usage is TRBJ1-1, with a weak D call TRBD1 (5 bases). The CDR3 has 14 amino acids. Trimming shortened V by 3 bases and J by 1 base, and 9 bases separated the two germline ends. Germline V gene data show CDR1 as KGHSH and CDR2 as LQKENI. Written as DNA, the CDR3 is TGTGCCAGCTCACCCGACAGAAAGAACACTGAAGCTTTCTTT. Residues: CASSPDRKNTEAFF.

The genes are TRBV6-2 or TRBV6-3 and TRBJ1-1; 7 bases agree with TRBD1. The CDR3 sequence is 14 residues long. J was trimmed by 5 bases and V by 5 bases; bases with no gene match: 8. The germline V gene has CDR1 MNHEY and CDR2 SVGEGT. The chain's CDR3 is CASSPRQGSTEAFF. The CDR3 nucleotides are TGTGCCAGCAGTCCCCGACAGGGTTCGACTGAAGCTTTCTTT.

The chain couples TRBV4-2 to TRBJ1-6; D is uncertain. The germline V gene has CDR1 LGHNA and CDR2 YNFKEQ. V gave up 2 bases and J gave up 9 bases, with 17 bases separating them. The CDR3 consists of 16 residues. In DNA, the CDR3 is TGTGCCAGCAGCCAACCTAGCCGGGCCGAGGGTTCACCCCTCCACTTT. Amino acid sequence: CASSQPSRAEGSPLHF.

The genes are TRBV11-2 and TRBJ1-1, with D possibly TRBD1 on 5 matching bases. V was shortened by 4 bases and J by 8 bases, with 20 bases between the two germline ends. Germline-derived CDR1 and CDR2 are SGHAT and FQNNGV. The CDR3 sequence is 15 residues long. Here the CDR3 DNA reads TGTGCCAGCAGCTCCGACCTATTAAGACAGTTCGAAGCTTTCTTT. Amino acids: CASSSDLLRQFEAFF. Complete variable domain (other parts from reference TRBV11-2 and TRBJ1-1): EAGVAQSPRYKIIEKRQSVAFWCNPISGHATLYWYQQILGQGPKLLIQFQNNGVVDDSQLPKDRFSAERLKGVDSTLKIQPAKLEDSAVYLCASSSDLLRQFEAFFGQGTRLTVV.

This clone was detected once. The V gene is TRBV11-2, the J gene TRBJ2-7; 13 bases match TRBD2. Germline V gene data show CDR1 as SGHAT and CDR2 as FQNNGV. The CDR3 spans 14 residues. The V segment lost 5 bases and the J segment 7 bases; nucleotides outside the gene matches: 5. CDR3: CASSLTSGRYEQYF. CDR3 in DNA: TGTGCCAGCAGCCTGACTAGCGGGAGGTATGAGCAGTACTTC. The complete variable domain, with remaining parts taken from reference TRBV11-2 and TRBJ2-7, reads EAGVAQSPRYKIIEKRQSVAFWCNPISGHATLYWYQQILGQGPKLLIQFQNNGVVDDSQLPKDRFSAERLKGVDSTLKIQPAKLEDSAVYLCASSLTSGRYEQYFGPGTRLTVT.

V and J are TRBV7-8 and TRBJ1-1; tentatively, D is TRBD1 (5 bases). Trimming took 4 bases from V and 10 from J, leaving 10 bases between them. This CDR3 has 11 residues. Germline lookup yields CDR1 SGHVS and CDR2 FQNEAQ. The CDR3 loop is CASSSRVVAFF. The CDR3 region has the DNA TGTGCCAGCAGCTCCAGGGTTGTAGCTTTCTTT.

This sequence joins TRBV4-3 and TRBJ2-7, with TRBD2 identical over 9 bases. V was clipped by 0 bases and J by 3 bases; unmatched bases: 6. This CDR3 contains 16 residues. Germline V CDR1 and CDR2: LGHNA, YSLEER. In nucleotides, the CDR3 is TGCGCCAGCAGCCAAGAATTCGGAGCGGGAGGCTACGAGCAGTACTTC. Its protein product is CASSQEFGAGGYEQYF.

This chain uses TRBV28 with TRBJ1-2; a weak D match, TRBD1 (5 bases). The CDR3 contains 14 residues. CDR1 and CDR2 from the germline V gene are MDHEN and SYDVKM. V was trimmed by 5 bases and J by 5 bases, leaving 15 bases between them. CDR3 bases: TGTGCCAGCAGTCCAGGGTGGGGTCCGTATGGCTACACCTTC. Translation: CASSPGWGPYGYTF.

V usage is TRBV6-2 or TRBV6-3 and J usage is TRBJ1-2; D is unresolved. CDR1 is MNHEY, CDR2 SVGEGT, per germline. This CDR3 is built from 14 residues. V lost 4 bases to trimming and J lost 5 bases, with 14 bases between them. The CDR3 DNA sequence: TGTGCCAGCAGTTCCCCACTCGACGGGTATGGCTACACCTTC. Protein: CASSSPLDGYGYTF.

The chain combines TRBV6-1 with TRBJ1-6; D uncertain. Germline CDR1 and CDR2: MNHNS and SASEGT. V was pared by 2 bases and J by 14 bases, with 13 bases between. This CDR3 contains 13 residues. The DNA of the CDR3 is TGTGCCAGCAGTGAAAGTCGGGCGGGAACCCTCCACTTT. Translation gives CASSESRAGTLHF.

This clone was recorded once. The rearrangement joins TRBV4-3 to TRBJ1-4; D is perhaps TRBD1 (5 bases). Deletions cut 1 base from V and 6 bases from J, with 12 bases between. CDR1 is LGHNA, CDR2 YSLEER, per germline. This CDR3 contains 15 residues. CDR3 nucleotides: TGCGCCAGCAGCCAAGTTGGAGGGGCGGATGAAAAACTGTTTTTT. Translation: CASSQVGGADEKLFF.

This clone was counted only a few times. The chain uses TRBV6-5 and TRBJ1-1; TRBD1 matches at 8 bases. Trimming cost V 5 bases and J 5 bases; bases outside gene matches: 7. From germline, CDR1 is MNHEY and CDR2 SVGAGI. The CDR3 contains 14 residues. This chain's CDR3 is CASSPIDRGTEAFF. CDR3 in DNA: TGTGCCAGCAGTCCTATCGACAGGGGAACTGAAGCTTTCTTT.

The gene calls are TRBV7-9 and TRBJ1-1; maybe TRBD1 (5 bases). In germline, CDR1 is SEHNR, CDR2 FQNEAQ (reference sequence). The CDR3 is 14 amino acids. Trimming stripped 5 bases from V and 4 bases from J, with 14 bases between. CDR3 region: CASSPQGMGTEAFF. The CDR3 nucleotides read TGTGCCAGCAGCCCCCAGGGCATGGGCACTGAAGCTTTCTTT. The full variable domain, in which reference TRBV7-9 and TRBJ1-1 provide the parts outside the CDR3, is DTGVSQNPRHKITKRGQNVTFRCDPISEHNRLYWYRQTLGQGPEFLTYFQNEAQLEKSRLLSDRFSAERPKGSFSTLEIQRTEQGDSAMYLCASSPQGMGTEAFFGQGTRLTVV.

The rearrangement joins TRBV2 to TRBJ1-1; D is perhaps TRBD1 (5 bases). The CDR3 runs 15 residues. Germline assignment: CDR1 SNHLY and CDR2 FYNNEI. V gave up 3 bases and J gave up 1 base, with 12 bases separating them. The CDR3 bases are TGTGCCAGCAGTGATCCGGGACTCCAGAACACTGAAGCTTTCTTT. This gives the protein CASSDPGLQNTEAFF.

The chain uses TRBV4-1 and TRBJ1-2; 11 nucleotides line up with TRBD1. Germline lookup yields CDR1 MGHRA and CDR2 YSYEKL. V lost 3 bases to trimming and J lost 7 bases; unmatched junction nucleotides: 4. The CDR3 loop spans 14 amino acids. This CDR3 is CASSHRTGGGGYTF. DNA of the CDR3: TGCGCCAGCAGCCATAGGACAGGGGGCGGTGGCTACACCTTC.

The CDR3 DNA follows: TGCGCCAGCAGCCAAATGACAGGGTGGGATGGCTACACCTTC. It specifies CASSQMTGWDGYTF. V usage is TRBV4-1 and J usage is TRBJ1-2, with 7 bases matching TRBD1. This CDR3 has 14 residues. From germline, CDR1 is MGHRA and CDR2 YSYEKL. After removal of 2 bases from V and 6 bases from J, the junction contained 6 bases not matched to a gene.

About this clone: This same CDR3 is encoded by further DNA sequences in the sample. The CDR3 is CASSEVGGNYGYTF. Here the CDR3 DNA reads TGTGCCAGCAGTGAAGTTGGGGGGAACTATGGCTACACCTTC. The chain employs TRBV6-1 and TRBJ1-2; D is possibly TRBD1 (5 bases). The germline CDR1 and CDR2 sequences are MNHNS and SASEGT. The CDR3 consists of 14 residues. Trimming left V 1 base short and J 2 bases short, with 8 bases between.

The chain links TRBV4-3 to TRBJ1-3, with 9 bases aligning to TRBD1. The CDR3 is made up of 18 amino acids. Trimming cost V 2 bases and J 1 base; bases outside gene matches: 9. Germline CDR1 LGHNA, CDR2 YSLEER. The CDR3: CASSQQISGQGSGNTIYF. Written as DNA, the CDR3 is TGCGCCAGCAGCCAACAAATCTCGGGACAGGGTTCTGGAAACACCATATATTTT.

The rearrangement joins TRBV4-1 to TRBJ1-4; D perhaps matches TRBD1 (5 bases). The CDR3 contains 15 residues. V was pared by 1 base and J by 10 bases, with 16 bases between. Germline values: CDR1 MGHRA, CDR2 YSYEKL. CDR3 in amino acids: CASSQGVGDSAKLFF. Here the CDR3 DNA reads TGCGCCAGCAGCCAAGGAGTAGGGGATTCAGCAAAACTGTTTTTT.

The chain carries TRBV7-2 and TRBJ1-5, with 10 bases that match TRBD1. The CDR3 consists of 15 residues. Germline CDR1 SGHTA, CDR2 FQGNSA. Trimming removed 5 bases from V and 6 bases from J; junction bases left unmatched: 7. The CDR3 spells CASSQGQGQGQPQHF. CDR3 bases: TGTGCCAGCAGCCAGGGACAGGGGCAGGGTCAGCCCCAGCATTTT.

The chain links TRBV19 to TRBJ1-5; 7 bases map to TRBD1. Germline V gives CDR1 LNHDA, CDR2 SQIVND (reference sequence). The CDR3 totals 17 residues. V lost 4 bases and J lost 2; bases outside the gene matches: 11. This CDR3 is CASSNRGDFGGNQPQHF. The CDR3 bases are TGTGCCAGTAGTAACAGGGGCGATTTTGGGGGCAATCAGCCCCAGCATTTT. The complete variable domain, with remaining parts taken from reference TRBV19 and TRBJ1-5, reads DGGITQSPKYLFRKEGQNVTLSCEQNLNHDAMYWYRQDPGQGLRLIYYSQIVNDFQKGDIAEGYSVSREKKESFPLTVTSAQKNPTAFYLCASSNRGDFGGNQPQHFGDGTRLSIL.

The rearrangement links TRBV5-1 to TRBJ2-1; 9 bases map to TRBD1. Unmatched junction bases numbered 7, after V lost 0 bases and J lost 9 bases. Germline loops: CDR1 SGHRS, CDR2 YFSETQ. CDR3 length: 15 residues. The CDR3: CASSLAGQGLGEQFF. Here the CDR3 DNA reads TGCGCCAGCAGCTTGGCGGGACAGGGATTAGGTGAGCAGTTCTTC. Full variable domain (remainder filled in from reference TRBV5-1 and TRBJ2-1): KAGVTQTPRYLIKTRGQQVTLSCSPISGHRSVSWYQQTPGQGLQFLFEYFSETQRNKGNFPGRFSGRQFSNSRSEMNVSTLELGDSALYLCASSLAGQGLGEQFFGPGTRLTVL.

This rearrangement joins TRBV28 to TRBJ2-3; TRBD1 matches at 8 bases. Trimming cost V 8 bases and J 3 bases; bases outside gene matches: 10. CDR3 length: 15 amino acids. The germline gives CDR1 MDHEN, CDR2 SYDVKM. CDR3 in amino acids: CASGQGALRTDTQYF. CDR3 coding DNA: TGTGCCAGCGGCCAGGGGGCGCTTCGGACAGATACGCAGTATTTT.

In nucleotides, the CDR3 is TGTGCCAGCAGTTACGCGGGACAGGGGGCTGGCTACACCTTC. It is translated as CASSYAGQGAGYTF. The chain is built from TRBV6-5 and TRBJ1-2; 12 bases fit TRBD1. Per the germline V gene, CDR1 is MNHEY and CDR2 is SVGAGI. The CDR3 has 14 residues. The trim removed 2 bases at V and 7 bases at J, leaving 2 bases unmatched.